This T cell receptor (beta chain) came from a study of human T cells and chemical hapten exposure. Study-level information: On about 2 cm by about 2 cm of upper inner arm skin, sensitization was performed with 2% DPC.

Time point defined: patch test 2, 6 weeks after DPC sensitization. Treatment noted: therapeutic diphenylcyclopropenone sensitization with weekly scalp DPC. TCRdb processed the RACE reads anew with MiXCR; each CDR3 protein has one entry. The sample shows 80,000 to 95,000 distinct CDR3 sequences, roughly 10% of them seen only once. This clonotype showed up many times. The antigen is not known. V shed 2 bases and J shed 1 base, with 8 bases lying between them. The CDR3 extends over 14 amino acids. Study outcomes and limitations: Controls formed significantly fewer large CDR3 similarity clusters than expanded TCRs did.

The receptor was isolated from a man aged 18 to 29 with alopecia areata. Some clones in this sample may be carry-over from other donors' samples. The input for sequencing was whole blood, taken in connection with sensitization to the hapten diphenylcyclopropenone (DPC). V is TRBV12-3 or TRBV12-4 and J is TRBJ1-1; D possibly corresponds to TRBD1 (5 bases). The CDR3 loop reads CASSLRQQNTEAFF. The CDR3 nucleotides read TGTGCCAGCAGTTTAAGACAGCAGAACACTGAAGCTTTCTTT.